This T cell receptor (beta chain) was recorded in a study of cytomegalovirus exposure and HLA in healthy donors. The CDR3 runs to 12 residues. Trimming shortened V by 6 bases and J by 4 bases, and 12 bases separated the two germline ends. Germline CDR1 SQVTM, CDR2 ANQGSEA. Use of 60 Vbeta and 13 Jbeta primers characterized the PCR. The table came from immunoSEQ multiplex PCR; TCRdb's copy has only in-frame clones and leaves some out. The table lists around 150,000 clones, 71% of them singletons. The sequencing sample was made of PBMCs. The V call is TRBV29-1, the J call TRBJ1-1; D is undetermined. The TCR was taken from a woman aged 25 to 39 in good health and CMV-seronegative. CDR3 DNA: TGCAGCGTCGTGAGTGGTAGCACTGAAGCTTTCTTT. This gives the protein CSVVSGSTEAFF.